Each of the 32 T cell receptor beta chains below was sequenced from the same sample in a study of T cells in Graves' hyperthyroidism and ophthalmopathy. RNA transcripts served as the template for amplifying TCR beta CDR3 regions. In the first-round RT-PCR of the TCR CDR3, the HTBI primer set was used. TCRdb re-derived calls from the multiplex PCR reads in MiXCR, one entry per CDR3 protein. The table records hundreds of thousands of distinct CDR3 sequences, approximately 19% of them present only once. The sample was blood. These TCRs come from a woman between 45 and 60 years old with Graves' hyperthyroidism that later progressed to Graves' ophthalmopathy.

Ten or more counts support this clonotype. The chain combines TRBV6-5 with TRBJ1-5; D ambiguous. The CDR3 extends over 13 amino acids. The ends were cut back, 2 bases at V and 2 bases at J, with 4 bases in the middle. Germline V CDR1 and CDR2: MNHEY, SVGAGI. The CDR3 loop is CASSYRGNQPQHF. CDR3 nucleotide sequence: TGTGCCAGCAGTTACAGGGGCAATCAGCCCCAGCATTTT.

The chain couples TRBV2 to TRBJ2-2; 8 nucleotides agree with TRBD2. The CDR3 spans 16 residues. The germline V gene encodes CDR1 SNHLY and CDR2 FYNNEI. The trim removed 6 bases at V and 0 bases at J, leaving 6 bases unmatched. The CDR3 sequence is CASSVSGIANTGELFF. CDR3 coding DNA: TGTGCCAGCAGCGTTAGCGGGATCGCGAACACCGGGGAGCTGTTTTTT.

This clonotype was counted ten times or more. The rearrangement joins TRBV5-1 to TRBJ2-5; TRBD2 agrees at 8 bases. V lost 0 bases to trimming and J lost 5 bases; unmatched junction nucleotides: 6. Germline CDR1 reads SGHRS; CDR2 reads YFSETQ. The CDR3 runs 15 residues. The CDR3 region is CASSLEGLAEETQYF. As DNA, the CDR3 is TGCGCCAGCAGCTTGGAAGGACTAGCAGAGGAGACCCAGTACTTC.

The J gene is TRBJ1-2, the V gene TRBV6-7; 10 bases align to TRBD1. TRBV6-7 is labeled an ORF, and its function is uncertain. Trimming removed 6 bases from V and 6 bases from J; junction bases left unmatched: 13. The CDR3 loop spans 16 amino acids. CDR3 amino acids: CASRSRDRGSGHGYTF. CDR3 in DNA: TGTGCCAGCAGGTCCCGGGACAGGGGAAGTGGCCATGGCTACACCTTC.

The table lists this clonotype with many counts. The CDR3 region is CASSLPSGQGNSPLHF. The CDR3 bases are TGTGCCAGCAGCCTACCGTCGGGACAGGGTAATTCACCCCTCCACTTT. The chain joins TRBV5-5 to TRBJ1-6, with 9 bases aligning to TRBD1. The V gene's germline CDR1 is SGHKS and CDR2 YYEKEE (reference sequence). The CDR3 contains 16 residues. After removal of 4 bases from V and 6 bases from J, the junction contained 8 bases not matched to a gene.

This clonotype appeared many times. The V call is TRBV12-3 or TRBV12-4, the J call TRBJ2-3, with D perhaps TRBD2 (5 bases). V lost 4 bases to trimming and J lost 5 bases, with 16 bases between them. The CDR3 is 15 residues long. CDR3 coding DNA: TGTGCCAGCAGTTCGCTAGCAAAGAAGAGAGATACGCAGTATTTT. It is translated as CASSSLAKKRDTQYF.

The V gene is TRBV3-1, the J gene TRBJ2-3; TRBD2 might be the D (6 bases). CDR3 length: 16 amino acids. The V and J ends lost 1 base and 4 bases respectively, with 15 bases between them. CDR1 and CDR2 from the germline V gene are LGHDT and YNNKEL (reference sequence). The CDR3 protein is CASSQGAGWEADTQYF. The CDR3 bases are TGTGCCAGCAGCCAAGGCGCGGGGTGGGAGGCAGATACGCAGTATTTT.

The rearrangement links TRBV5-4 to TRBJ1-2; the D is unclear. Germline CDR1 is SGHNT and CDR2 is YYREEE (reference sequence). The CDR3 has 14 amino acids. V lost 5 bases, J lost 0 bases, and 11 bases lay in between. The DNA for the CDR3 is TGTGCCAGCAGATCACGGGGAACTAACTATGGCTACACCTTC. Its translation is CASRSRGTNYGYTF.

This clonotype was seen ten or more times. Written as DNA, the CDR3 is TGCGCCAGCAGCCCGACCGGGACACCTTCCGACGGTGGGGAAAAACTGTTTTTT. Its translation is CASSPTGTPSDGGEKLFF. The chain combines TRBV5-1 with TRBJ1-4, with a tentative D call TRBD1 (6 bases). The germline V gene encodes CDR1 SGHRS and CDR2 YFSETQ. V lost 4 bases and J 8 bases, leaving 27 bases between the germline ends. There are 18 residues in the CDR3.

This clonotype came up a few times. This rearrangement joins TRBV14 to TRBJ1-4; 8 bases are shared with TRBD1. Germline V gene lookup returns CDR1 SGHDN and CDR2 FVKESK. The ends lost 1 base at V and 8 bases at J; junction bases unmatched: 15. This CDR3 is 18 amino acids long. The CDR3 DNA is TGTGCCAGCAGCCAAGGTCTAGTCGTCGCAGGGGGCTTCGAAAAACTGTTTTTT. It yields the protein CASSQGLVVAGGFEKLFF. Full variable domain (rest looked up from reference TRBV14 and TRBJ1-4): EAGVTQFPSHSVIEKGQTVTLRCDPISGHDNLYWYRRVMGKEIKFLLHFVKESKQDESGMPNNRFLAERTGGTYSTLKVQPAELEDSGVYFCASSQGLVVAGGFEKLFFGSGTQLSVL.

With regard to this clonotype: This may come from a read error, since a much larger clone is one base off. The V call is TRBV12-5, the J call TRBJ2-1; tentatively, D is TRBD2 (6 bases). The CDR3 consists of 13 residues. Trimming cost V 10 bases and J 2 bases, with 12 bases left between them. Germline loops: CDR1 LGHNT, CDR2 FRNRAP. The CDR3, as DNA: TGTGCTAACCGGGACTCCCCCTACAATGAGCAGTTCTTC. Translating gives CANRDSPYNEQFF.

There are many counts of this clonotype. The chain uses TRBV15 and TRBJ1-5; D not resolved. The CDR3 consists of 17 residues. Germline V gene data show CDR1 as LNHNV and CDR2 as YYDKDF (reference sequence). V was shortened by 3 bases and J by 7 bases, with 22 bases between the two germline ends. CDR3 region: CATSRSLRTQRYQPQHF. The CDR3 DNA reads TGTGCCACCAGCAGGTCCCTAAGGACCCAAAGGTACCAGCCCCAGCATTTT.

The table lists this clonotype with a few counts. The chain employs TRBV19 and TRBJ1-2; D gene unclear. Trimming pared 5 bases from V and 0 bases from J, leaving 13 bases between. The germline V gene encodes CDR1 LNHDA and CDR2 SQIVND (reference sequence). The CDR3 totals 15 residues. The CDR3 DNA follows: TGTGCCAGTAGTTCCGAGCTCCCCCCTAACTATGGCTACACCTTC. Translating it yields CASSSELPPNYGYTF.

The V call is TRBV5-1, the J call TRBJ2-7, with 9 positions matching TRBD1. The germline CDR1 and CDR2 sequences are SGHRS and YFSETQ. V trimming: 3 bases; J trimming: 6 bases; junction bases outside the gene matches: 4. The CDR3 contains 13 residues. CDR3 DNA sequence: TGCGCCAGCAGCTCCGGGACAGGGTCCGAGCAGTACTTC. It is translated as CASSSGTGSEQYF.

The chain couples TRBV5-1 to TRBJ1-1; no clear D gene. V was clipped by 0 bases and J by 3 bases, with 9 bases between them. In germline, CDR1 is SGHRS, CDR2 YFSETQ. This CDR3 region has 14 residues. The CDR3 bases are TGCGCCAGCAGCTTGGTTCCGCGGGACACTGAAGCTTTCTTT. Translating gives CASSLVPRDTEAFF. Drawing the rest from reference TRBV5-1 and TRBJ1-1, the complete variable domain is KAGVTQTPRYLIKTRGQQVTLSCSPISGHRSVSWYQQTPGQGLQFLFEYFSETQRNKGNFPGRFSGRQFSNSRSEMNVSTLELGDSALYLCASSLVPRDTEAFFGQGTRLTVV.

In this sample, this clonotype turned up many times. This chain joins TRBV7-9 and TRBJ1-5, with a possible D match to TRBD1 (5 bases). The CDR3 is 14 residues long. Germline loops: CDR1 SEHNR, CDR2 FQNEAQ (reference sequence). The germline V and J ends were trimmed by 5 bases and 0 bases, with 8 bases remaining between them. The CDR3 DNA follows: TGTGCCAGCAGCGAAGGGGATAGCAATCAGCCCCAGCATTTT. It specifies CASSEGDSNQPQHF.

The chain joins TRBV5-1 to TRBJ1-2; the D is unclear. The V gene lost 0 bases and the J gene lost 3 bases, with 9 bases spanning the gap. The CDR3 runs 14 residues. Per germline, CDR1 SGHRS and CDR2 YFSETQ. CDR3: CASSLARIDYGYTF. CDR3 nucleotides: TGCGCCAGCAGCTTGGCTAGGATTGACTATGGCTACACCTTC.

The sample holds many counts of this clonotype. This chain joins TRBV5-5 and TRBJ1-6; D uncertain. V lost 3 bases to trimming and J lost 5 bases, with 12 bases between them. The V gene's germline CDR1 is SGHKS and CDR2 YYEKEE (reference sequence). CDR3 length equals 15 residues. CDR3 DNA: TGTGCCAGCAGCTGCCGCCAGGAAGATAATTCACCCCTCCACTTT. This encodes CASSCRQEDNSPLHF.

This clonotype was counted only a few times. This chain connects TRBV3-1 to TRBJ2-1; no clear D. This CDR3 region has 12 residues. V was trimmed by 0 bases and J by 11 bases, leaving 8 bases between them. Germline CDR1 reads LGHDT; CDR2 reads YNNKEL (reference sequence). For the CDR3, the DNA is TGTGCCAGCAGCCAAGATAGAGTTAAGCAGTTCTTC. It yields the protein CASSQDRVKQFF.

This clonotype was recorded many times. The chain combines TRBV6-1 with TRBJ2-5, with D possibly being TRBD2 (6 bases). The V gene's germline CDR1 is MNHNS and CDR2 SASEGT. V was clipped by 2 bases and J by 5 bases, with 24 bases between them. CDR3 size: 18 residues. CDR3 sequence reads: CASSEIFYTSGEVETQYF. In nucleotides, the CDR3 is TGTGCCAGCAGTGAAATTTTCTATACCTCTGGGGAGGTGGAGACCCAGTACTTC.

V is TRBV20-1 and J is TRBJ2-3; D gene ambiguous. This CDR3 contains 17 residues. V lost 3 bases, J lost 4 bases, and 23 bases lay in between. Germline-derived CDR1 and CDR2 are DFQATT and SNEGSKA (reference sequence). The CDR3 sequence: CSASRNDPGLVPDTQYF. DNA of the CDR3: TGCAGTGCTAGTCGTAATGATCCCGGGCTAGTCCCAGATACGCAGTATTTT.

The gene calls are TRBV5-5 and TRBJ2-1; D perhaps matches TRBD1 (6 bases). This CDR3 has 16 amino acids. Germline V CDR1 and CDR2: SGHKS, YYEKEE (reference sequence). V lost 0 bases, J lost 6 bases, and 16 bases lay in between. CDR3 sequence reads: CASSLGVTGILNEQFF. CDR3 DNA sequence: TGTGCCAGCAGCTTGGGGGTCACAGGGATACTCAATGAGCAGTTCTTC.

This clonotype was observed a few times. CDR3 in amino acids: CASDPKPGQNTGELFF. The CDR3, as DNA: TGCGCCAGCGATCCAAAACCGGGACAAAACACCGGGGAGCTGTTTTTT. This chain connects TRBV5-1 to TRBJ2-2, with D possibly being TRBD1 (6 bases). Between the trimmed V and J ends, which lost 7 bases and 2 bases, there was a span of 18 bases. This CDR3 region has 16 residues. CDR1 SGHRS and CDR2 YFSETQ come from the germline V gene.

This clonotype was picked up a small number of times. This rearrangement joins TRBV12-3 or TRBV12-4 to TRBJ1-2; D gene uncertain. The CDR3 sequence is 13 residues long. V gave up 3 bases and J gave up 4 bases, with 9 bases separating them. CDR3 residues: CASSFEGAYGYTF. CDR3 DNA sequence: TGTGCCAGCAGTTTTGAGGGAGCCTATGGCTACACCTTC.

CDR3 coding DNA: TGCAGTGCCCAAGACAGAAGCAATCAGCCCCAGCATTTT. It translates to CSAQDRSNQPQHF. V is TRBV20-1 and J is TRBJ1-5, with D possibly being TRBD1 (5 bases). The CDR3 extends over 13 amino acids. Germline V lookup: CDR1 DFQATT, CDR2 SNEGSKA (reference sequence). Trimming pared 6 bases from V and 1 base from J, leaving 10 bases between.

This clonotype has just a few counts. The chain joins TRBV19 to TRBJ1-1; 7 bases agree with TRBD1. Germline CDR1 LNHDA, CDR2 SQIVND (reference sequence). The J segment lost 2 bases and the V segment lost 3 bases, leaving 6 bases of the junction unmatched. The length of the CDR3 is 15 residues. CDR3 residues: CASSIARQGNTEAFF. The CDR3 DNA follows: TGTGCCAGTAGTATCGCCCGACAGGGAAACACTGAAGCTTTCTTT.

This clonotype was detected a few times. This chain connects TRBV4-1 to TRBJ1-1; D is undetermined. V was clipped by 3 bases and J by 3 bases, with 8 bases between them. CDR1 MGHRA and CDR2 YSYEKL come from the germline V gene. This CDR3 is 13 amino acids long. This CDR3 is CASSQWVDTEAFF. DNA of the CDR3: TGCGCCAGCAGCCAGTGGGTAGACACTGAAGCTTTCTTT.

This clonotype was seen only a few times. V and J are TRBV4-1 and TRBJ1-4, with D uncertain. Germline V gene sequence: CDR1 MGHRA, CDR2 YSYEKL. V gave up 3 bases and J gave up 0 bases, with 11 bases separating them. The CDR3 has 16 amino acids. Here the CDR3 reads CASSQAFLTTNEKLFF. For the CDR3, the DNA is TGCGCCAGCAGCCAGGCGTTTTTGACAACTAATGAAAAACTGTTTTTT.

The chain has TRBV6-1 and TRBJ2-2; TRBD1 might be the D (6 bases). The ends were cut back, 7 bases at V and 7 bases at J, with 19 bases in the middle. The CDR3 is made up of 15 amino acids. Per germline, CDR1 MNHNS and CDR2 SASEGT. The CDR3 bases are TGTGCCAGCACCAAAGGACAGTCAAGGGACGGGGAGCTGTTTTTT. Its protein is CASTKGQSRDGELFF.

This clonotype was detected only a few times. The chain joins TRBV2 to TRBJ1-2, with a possible D match to TRBD1 (6 bases). Germline V CDR1 and CDR2: SNHLY, FYNNEI. V lost 2 bases to trimming and J lost 4 bases, with 11 bases between them. There are 14 residues in the CDR3. The DNA for the CDR3 is TGTGCCAGCAGTGAATTGGACAGTTTCTATGGCTACACCTTC. It translates to CASSELDSFYGYTF. The full variable domain, rest sourced from reference TRBV2 and TRBJ1-2, is EPEVTQTPSHQVTQMGQEVILRCVPISNHLYFYWYRQILGQKVEFLVSFYNNEISEKSEIFDDQFSVERPDGSNFTLKIRSTKLEDSAMYFCASSELDSFYGYTFGSGTRLTVV.

In its sample, this clonotype was seen a few times. This chain connects TRBV12-3 or TRBV12-4 to TRBJ2-7; TRBD1 matches 7 bases. This CDR3 region has 12 residues. V gave up 7 bases and J gave up 3 bases; unmatched junction bases: 3. In DNA form, the CDR3 reads TGTGCCAGCACCGGGGACAGCTACGAGCAGTACTTC. Its translation: CASTGDSYEQYF.

This clonotype was seen ten or more times. One end of the junction does not line up with germline, which may come from a read error. The chain combines TRBV5-1 with TRBJ1-1; D perhaps matches TRBD1 (5 bases). Germline V gene sequence: CDR1 SGHRS, CDR2 YFSETQ. The CDR3 is 15 amino acids. The CDR3 loop is CASSLVGQGNTEAFF. DNA of the CDR3: TGTGCCAGCAGCTTAGTAGGCCAGGGGAACACTGAAGCTTTCTTT.